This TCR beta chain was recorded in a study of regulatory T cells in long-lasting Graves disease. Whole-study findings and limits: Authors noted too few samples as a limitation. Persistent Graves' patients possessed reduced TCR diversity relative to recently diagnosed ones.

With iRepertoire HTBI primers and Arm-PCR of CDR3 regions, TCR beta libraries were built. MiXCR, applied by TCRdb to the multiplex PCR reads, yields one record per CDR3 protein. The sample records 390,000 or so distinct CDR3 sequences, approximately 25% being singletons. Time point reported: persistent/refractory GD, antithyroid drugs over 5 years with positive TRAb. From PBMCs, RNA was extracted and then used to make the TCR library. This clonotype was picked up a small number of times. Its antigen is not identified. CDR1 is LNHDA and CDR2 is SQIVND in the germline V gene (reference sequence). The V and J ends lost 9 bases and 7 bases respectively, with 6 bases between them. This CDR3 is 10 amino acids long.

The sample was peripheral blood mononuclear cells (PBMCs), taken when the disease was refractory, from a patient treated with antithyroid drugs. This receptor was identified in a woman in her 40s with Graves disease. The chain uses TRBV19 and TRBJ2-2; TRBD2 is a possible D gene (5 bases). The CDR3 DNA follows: TGTGCCAGCGGGGACGGGGAGCTGTTTTTT. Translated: CASGDGELFF.